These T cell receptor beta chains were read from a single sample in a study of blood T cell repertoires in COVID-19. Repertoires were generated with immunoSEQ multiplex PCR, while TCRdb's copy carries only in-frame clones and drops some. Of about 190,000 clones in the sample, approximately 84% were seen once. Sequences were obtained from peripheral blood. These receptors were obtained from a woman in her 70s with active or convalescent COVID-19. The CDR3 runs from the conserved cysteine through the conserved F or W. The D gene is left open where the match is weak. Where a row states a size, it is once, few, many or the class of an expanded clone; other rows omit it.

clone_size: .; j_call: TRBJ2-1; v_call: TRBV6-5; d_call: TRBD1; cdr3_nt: TGTGCCAGCAGTCGGGACAGGGGGCGCGGGGAGCAGTTCTTC; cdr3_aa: CASSRDRGRGEQFF
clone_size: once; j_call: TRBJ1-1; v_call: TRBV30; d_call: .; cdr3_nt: TGTGCCTGGAGTACGAGAGGGCGCGTGGCTTTCTTT; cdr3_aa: CAWSTRGRVAFF
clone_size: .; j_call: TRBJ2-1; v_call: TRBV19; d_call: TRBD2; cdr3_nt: TGTGCCAGTTCTAGCGGGTCCTCCTACAATGAGCAGTTCTTC; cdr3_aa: CASSSGSSYNEQFF
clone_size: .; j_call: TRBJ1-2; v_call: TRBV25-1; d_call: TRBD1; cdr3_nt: TGTGCCAGCAGTGAACAGGGGGCGGCTGGCTACACCTTC; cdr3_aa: CASSEQGAAGYTF
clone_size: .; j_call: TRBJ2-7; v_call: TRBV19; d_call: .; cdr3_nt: TGTGCCAGCGGTCTGGGAGAGGCTGTGCAGTACTTC; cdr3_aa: CASGLGEAVQYF
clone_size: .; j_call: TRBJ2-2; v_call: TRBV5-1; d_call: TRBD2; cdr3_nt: TGCGCCAGCAGCTTGGGACTAGCGGGAGGGCCGGACACCGGGGAGCTGTTTTTT; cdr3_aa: CASSLGLAGGPDTGELFF
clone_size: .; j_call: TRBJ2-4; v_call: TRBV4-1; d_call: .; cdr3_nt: TGCGCCAGCAGCCAAGGCGGGGGCAATCAGGGGTCCAAAAACATTCAGTACTTC; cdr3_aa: CASSQGGGNQGSKNIQYF
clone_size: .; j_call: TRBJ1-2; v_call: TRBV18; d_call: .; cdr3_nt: TGTGCCAGCTCACTCCCGACGGGGGGCCTTAACTATGGCTACACCTTC; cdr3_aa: CASSLPTGGLNYGYTF
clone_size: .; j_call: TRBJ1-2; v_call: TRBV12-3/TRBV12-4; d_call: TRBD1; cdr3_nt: TGTGCCAGCAGTACAGGGGGCGCGGATGGCTACACCTTC; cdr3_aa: CASSTGGADGYTF
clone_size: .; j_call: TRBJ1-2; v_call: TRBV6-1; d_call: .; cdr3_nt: TGTGCCAGCAGTGAAACGGGCTATGGCTACACCTTC; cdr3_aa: CASSETGYGYTF
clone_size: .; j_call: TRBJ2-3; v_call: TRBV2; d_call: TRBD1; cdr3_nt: TGTGCCAGCAAAAAACAGGGGTCCCTCGCAGATACGCAGTATTTT; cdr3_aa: CASKKQGSLADTQYF
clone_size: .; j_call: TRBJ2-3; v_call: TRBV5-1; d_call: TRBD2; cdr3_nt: TGCGCCAGCAGCTTGATTAGCGGGAGTAGGGCAGATACGCAGTATTTT; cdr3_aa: CASSLISGSRADTQYF
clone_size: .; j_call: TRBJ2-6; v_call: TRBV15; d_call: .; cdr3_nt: TGTGCCACCAGCACCCTCGGGGGGGCCAACGTCCTGACTTTC; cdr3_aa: CATSTLGGANVLTF
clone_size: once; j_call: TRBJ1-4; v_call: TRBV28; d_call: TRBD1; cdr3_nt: TGTGCCAGCAGTCGCGGGGGGACAGAGAATGAAAAACTGTTTTTT; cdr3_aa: CASSRGGTENEKLFF
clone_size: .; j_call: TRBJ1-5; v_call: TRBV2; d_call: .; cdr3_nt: TGTGCCAGCAGGGGGGCGAGGAGCAATCAGCCCCAGCATTTT; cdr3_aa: CASRGARSNQPQHF
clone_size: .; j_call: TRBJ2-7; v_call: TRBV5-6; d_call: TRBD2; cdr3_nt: TGTGCCAGCAGCTTCGGGGCTAGCGGGGGCTCCTACGAGCAGTACTTC; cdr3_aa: CASSFGASGGSYEQYF
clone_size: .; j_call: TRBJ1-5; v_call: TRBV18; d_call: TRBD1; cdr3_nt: TGTGCCAGCTCACCGGACAGGGGATTTCAGCCCCAGCATTTT; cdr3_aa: CASSPDRGFQPQHF
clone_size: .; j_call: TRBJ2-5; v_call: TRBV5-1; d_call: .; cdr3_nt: TGCGCCAGCAGCTTGGCCAATTCCCCCTCCGGGGAGACCCAGTACTTC; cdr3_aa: CASSLANSPSGETQYF
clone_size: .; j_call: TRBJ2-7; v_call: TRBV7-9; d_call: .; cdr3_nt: TGTGCCAGCATCCATTCGGAGGCCTCCTACGAGCAGTACTTC; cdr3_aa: CASIHSEASYEQYF
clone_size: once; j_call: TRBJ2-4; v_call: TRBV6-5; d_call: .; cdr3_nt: TGTGCCAGCAGTCACGGGTCCAGGGGAATTAAGTACTTC; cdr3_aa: CASSHGSRGIKYF
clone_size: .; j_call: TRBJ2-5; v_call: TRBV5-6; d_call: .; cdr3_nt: TGTGCCAGCAGCTTGACGACAAAGGGAGAAGAGACCCAGTACTTC; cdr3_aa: CASSLTTKGEETQYF
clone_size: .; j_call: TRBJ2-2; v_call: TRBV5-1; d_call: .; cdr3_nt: TGCGCCAGCAGCTTGTCTGGGACATCGAACACCGGGGAGCTGTTTTTT; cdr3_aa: CASSLSGTSNTGELFF
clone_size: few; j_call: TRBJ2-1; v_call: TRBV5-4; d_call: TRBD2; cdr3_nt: TGTGCCAGCAGCTTGTTAAAGGGGGGACTAGCGGGAGACAATGAGCAGTTCTTC; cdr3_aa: CASSLLKGGLAGDNEQFF
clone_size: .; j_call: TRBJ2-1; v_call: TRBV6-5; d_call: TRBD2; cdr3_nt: TGTGCCAGCAGTTACACGGGAGGAAGGAATGAGCAGTTCTTC; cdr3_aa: CASSYTGGRNEQFF
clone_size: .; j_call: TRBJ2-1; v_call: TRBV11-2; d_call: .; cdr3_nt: TGTGCCAGCATCCCAGGACTGACGAGCTCCTACAATGAGCAGTTCTTC; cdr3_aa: CASIPGLTSSYNEQFF
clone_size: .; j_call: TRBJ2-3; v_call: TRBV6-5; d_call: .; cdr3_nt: TGTGCCAGCAGCAGAGATACGCAGTATTTT; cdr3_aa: CASSRDTQYF
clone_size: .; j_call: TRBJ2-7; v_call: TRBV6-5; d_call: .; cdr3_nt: TGTGCCAGCAGCTGGGGCTCCTCCTACGAGCAGTACTTC; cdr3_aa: CASSWGSSYEQYF
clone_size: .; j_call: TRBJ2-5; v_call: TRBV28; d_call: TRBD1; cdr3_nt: TGTGCCAGCAGTTTAAGGGGGCTGCCCGCGGGTGAGACCCAGTACTTC; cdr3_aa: CASSLRGLPAGETQYF
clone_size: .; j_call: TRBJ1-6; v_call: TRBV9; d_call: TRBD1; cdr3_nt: TGTGCCAGCAGCCCTGTCCCGGACAGGGATAATTCACCCCTCCACTTT; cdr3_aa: CASSPVPDRDNSPLHF
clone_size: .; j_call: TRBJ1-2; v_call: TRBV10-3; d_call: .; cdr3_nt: TGTGCCATCACGTCCTTGTTGGACAGTCCATATGGCTACACCTTC; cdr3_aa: CAITSLLDSPYGYTF
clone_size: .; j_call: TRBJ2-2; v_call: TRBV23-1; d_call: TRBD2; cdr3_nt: TGCGCCAGCAGTCAATCGGGGAGGGTGAACACCGGGGAGCTGTTTTTT; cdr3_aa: CASSQSGRVNTGELFF